What follows are 9 T cell receptor beta chains derived from one specimen sequenced in a study of blood T cell repertoires in COVID-19. The repertoire was sequenced with immunoSEQ multiplex PCR; TCRdb's copy has only in-frame clones and lacks some. This sample carries more than 200,000 clones, 85% to 90% of them seen once, and the ten largest clones take 1.5% to 2%. Input material: PBMCs or T cells enriched from blood (not recorded which). These receptors came from a woman aged 45-65 years who had recovered from COVID-19.

To note about this clone: One end of the junction is discordant with germline, which a read error may explain. V is TRBV5-1 and J is TRBJ2-4; TRBD2 matches 9 bases. Germline V lookup: CDR1 SGHRS, CDR2 YFSETQ. There are 14 residues in the CDR3. Here the CDR3 reads CASRLVAGVDIQYF. The CDR3 DNA reads as TGCGCCAGCCGCTTAGTAGCGGGAGTAGACATTCAGTACTTC.

The chain is built from TRBV15 and TRBJ2-7; 12 bases line up with TRBD2. The CDR3 extends over 16 amino acids. V shed 5 bases and J 5 bases; nucleotides not matched to a gene: 10. CDR1 is LNHNV, CDR2 YYDKDF, per germline (reference sequence). The CDR3 reads CATSLGGGLAGNEQYF. The CDR3 bases are TGTGCCACCAGCCTTGGAGGGGGACTAGCGGGTAACGAGCAGTACTTC.

J is TRBJ1-3 and V is TRBV25-1; 7 nucleotides agree with TRBD1. V dropped 11 bases and J dropped 0; count of bases not matched to a gene: 10. Germline assignment: CDR1 MGHDK and CDR2 SYGVNS. The CDR3 totals 15 residues. This chain's CDR3 is CACELDRTSGNTIYF. CDR3 nucleotide sequence: TGTGCCTGCGAGTTGGACAGGACCTCTGGAAACACCATATATTTT.

This rearrangement joins TRBV5-1 to TRBJ2-1; D is possibly TRBD2 (5 bases). Germline V gene lookup returns CDR1 SGHRS and CDR2 YFSETQ. The ends were cut back, 0 bases at V and 9 bases at J, with 7 bases in the middle. This CDR3 comprises 12 residues. In DNA form, the CDR3 reads TGCGCCAGCAGCTTGGGGGAGAGTGAGCAGTTCTTC. Translation: CASSLGESEQFF.

The chain couples TRBV27 to TRBJ2-1; no reliable D call. Germline V lookup: CDR1 MNHEY, CDR2 SMNVEV (reference sequence). This CDR3 has 15 residues. The germline V and J ends were trimmed by 5 bases and 0 bases, with 11 bases remaining between them. CDR3 sequence: CASSLQHSSYNEQFF. CDR3 in DNA: TGTGCCAGCAGTCTTCAACACAGCTCCTACAATGAGCAGTTCTTC.

The V call is TRBV7-9, the J call TRBJ1-2; 12 bases match TRBD1. There are 17 residues in the CDR3. Germline V lookup: CDR1 SEHNR, CDR2 FQNEAQ (reference sequence). After removal of 1 base from V and 0 bases from J, the junction contained 3 bases not matched to a gene. CDR3 amino acids: CASSLGGQGAPNYGYTF. The CDR3 coding sequence is TGTGCCAGCAGCTTAGGGGGACAGGGGGCCCCTAACTATGGCTACACCTTC.

The gene calls are TRBV11-3 and TRBJ1-2; the D is unclear. V was clipped by 1 base and J by 10 bases, with 4 bases between them. The CDR3 has 10 amino acids. Germline-derived CDR1 and CDR2 are SGHNT and YENEEA. The DNA of the CDR3 is TGTGCCAGCAGCTTAGGACACTACACCTTC. It encodes CASSLGHYTF.

The V gene is TRBV7-3, the J gene TRBJ2-1; 7 bases are shared with TRBD2. The CDR3 totals 13 residues. CDR1 SGHTA and CDR2 FQGTGA come from the germline V gene. After removal of 4 bases from V and 5 bases from J, the junction contained 2 bases not matched to a gene. Written as DNA, the CDR3 is TGTGCCAGCAGCTCTAGCGGAGACAATGAGCAGTTCTTC. This codes for CASSSSGDNEQFF.

CDR3 amino acids: CASSRDRAEKLFF. In nucleotides, the CDR3 is TGTGCCAGCAGCCGGGACAGGGCAGAAAAACTGTTTTTT. This chain uses TRBV3-1 (or the pseudogene TRBV3-2) with TRBJ1-4; the match to TRBD1 covers 9 bases. This CDR3 comprises 13 residues. V lost 4 bases, J lost 8 bases, and 2 bases stayed unmatched. CDR1 is LGHDT and CDR2 is YNNKEL in the germline V gene (reference sequence).